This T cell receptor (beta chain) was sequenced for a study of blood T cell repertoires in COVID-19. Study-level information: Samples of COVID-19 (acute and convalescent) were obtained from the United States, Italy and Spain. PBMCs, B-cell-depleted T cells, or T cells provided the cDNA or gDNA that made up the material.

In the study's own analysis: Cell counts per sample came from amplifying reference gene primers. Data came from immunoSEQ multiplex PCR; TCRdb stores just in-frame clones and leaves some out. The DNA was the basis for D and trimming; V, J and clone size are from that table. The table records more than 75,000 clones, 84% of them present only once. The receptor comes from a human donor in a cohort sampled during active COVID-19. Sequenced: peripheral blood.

The CDR3 DNA sequence: TGTGCCAGCAGTTACTCGCGGGACCGAAAGCAGTTCTTC. Protein sequence: CASSYSRDRKQFF. V gene TRBV6-5 combines with J gene TRBJ2-1; D possibly corresponds to TRBD2 (6 bases). V dropped 0 bases and J dropped 11 bases, with 11 bases sitting between them. Germline values: CDR1 MNHEY, CDR2 SVGAGI. CDR3 size: 13 residues.